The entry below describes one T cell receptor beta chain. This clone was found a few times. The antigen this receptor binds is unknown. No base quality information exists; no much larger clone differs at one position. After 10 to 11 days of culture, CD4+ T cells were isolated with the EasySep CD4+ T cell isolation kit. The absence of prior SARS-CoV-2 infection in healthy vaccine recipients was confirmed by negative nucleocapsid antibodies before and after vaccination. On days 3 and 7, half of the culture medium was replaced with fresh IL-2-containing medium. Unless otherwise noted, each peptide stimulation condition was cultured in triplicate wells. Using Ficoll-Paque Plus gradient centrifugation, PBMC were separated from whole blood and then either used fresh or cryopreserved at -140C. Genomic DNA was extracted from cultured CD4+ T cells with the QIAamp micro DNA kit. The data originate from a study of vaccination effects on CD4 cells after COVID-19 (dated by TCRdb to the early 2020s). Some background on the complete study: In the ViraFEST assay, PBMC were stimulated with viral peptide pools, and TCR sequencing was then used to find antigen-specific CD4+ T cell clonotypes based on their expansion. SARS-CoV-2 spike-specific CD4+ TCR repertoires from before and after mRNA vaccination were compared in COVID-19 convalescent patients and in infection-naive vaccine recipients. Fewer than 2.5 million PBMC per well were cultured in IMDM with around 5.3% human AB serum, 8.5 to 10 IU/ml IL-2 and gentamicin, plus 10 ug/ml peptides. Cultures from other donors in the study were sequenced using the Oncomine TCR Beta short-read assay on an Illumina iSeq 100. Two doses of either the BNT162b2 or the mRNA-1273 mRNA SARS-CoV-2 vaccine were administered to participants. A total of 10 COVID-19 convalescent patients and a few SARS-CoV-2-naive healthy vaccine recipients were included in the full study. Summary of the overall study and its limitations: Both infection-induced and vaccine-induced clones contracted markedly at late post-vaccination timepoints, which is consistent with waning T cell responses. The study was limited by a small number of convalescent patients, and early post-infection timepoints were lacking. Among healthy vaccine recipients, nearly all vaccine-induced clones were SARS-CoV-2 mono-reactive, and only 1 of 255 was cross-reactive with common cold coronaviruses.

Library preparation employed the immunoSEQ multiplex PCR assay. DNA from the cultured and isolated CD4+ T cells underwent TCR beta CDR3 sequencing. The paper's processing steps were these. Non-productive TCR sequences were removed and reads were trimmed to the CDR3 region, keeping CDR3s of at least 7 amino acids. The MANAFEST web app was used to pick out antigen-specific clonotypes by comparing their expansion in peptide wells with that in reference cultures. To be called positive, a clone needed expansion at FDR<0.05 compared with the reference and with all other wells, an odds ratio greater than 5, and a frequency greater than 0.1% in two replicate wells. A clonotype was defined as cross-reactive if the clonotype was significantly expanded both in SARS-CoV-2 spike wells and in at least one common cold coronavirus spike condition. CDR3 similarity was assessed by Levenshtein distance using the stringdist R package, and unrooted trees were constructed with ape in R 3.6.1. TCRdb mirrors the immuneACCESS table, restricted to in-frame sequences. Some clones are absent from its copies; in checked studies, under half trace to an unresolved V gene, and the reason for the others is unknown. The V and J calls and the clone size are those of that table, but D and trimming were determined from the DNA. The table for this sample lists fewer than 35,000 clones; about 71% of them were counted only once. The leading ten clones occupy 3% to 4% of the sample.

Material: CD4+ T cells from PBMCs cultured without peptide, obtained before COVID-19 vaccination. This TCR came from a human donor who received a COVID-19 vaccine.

In nucleotide form, the sequence is TGTGCCAGCAGCAATCAACAGGGGTCGGGCTACACCTTC. The translation is CASSNQQGSGYTF. The V and J genes are TRBV2 and TRBJ1-2; 7 nucleotides in the junction match TRBD1. Trimming leaves V shorter by 6 bases and J shorter by 8 bases, with the junction holding 9 bases beyond the gene matches. Including cysteine and phenylalanine, the CDR3 has 13 amino acids. Only the CDR3 DNA is retained, 39 bases long and in frame from the first base. Via the germline V gene, CDR1 is SNHLY and CDR2 FYNNEI. Reference TRBV2 and TRBJ1-2 genes cover what lies past the CDR3, so the full variable domain is EPEVTQTPSHQVTQMGQEVILRCVPISNHLYFYWYRQILGQKVEFLVSFYNNEISEKSEIFDDQFSVERPDGSNFTLKIRSTKLEDSAMYFCASSNQQGSGYTFGSGTRLTVV.